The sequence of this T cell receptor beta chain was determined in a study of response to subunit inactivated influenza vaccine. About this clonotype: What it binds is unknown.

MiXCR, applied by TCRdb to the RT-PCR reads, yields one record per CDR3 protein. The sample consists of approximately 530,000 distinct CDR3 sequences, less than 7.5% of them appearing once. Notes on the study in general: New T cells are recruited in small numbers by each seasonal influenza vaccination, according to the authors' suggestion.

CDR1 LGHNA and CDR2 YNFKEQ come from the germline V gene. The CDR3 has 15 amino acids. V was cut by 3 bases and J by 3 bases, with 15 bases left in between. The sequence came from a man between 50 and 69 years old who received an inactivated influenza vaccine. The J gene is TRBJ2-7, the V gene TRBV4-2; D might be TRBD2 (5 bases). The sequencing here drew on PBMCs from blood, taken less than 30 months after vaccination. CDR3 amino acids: CASSQFTGLGYEQYF. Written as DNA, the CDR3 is TGTGCCAGCAGCCAGTTCACGGGATTAGGCTACGAGCAGTACTTC.